This T cell receptor (beta chain) was observed in a study of identical twins. Using its own MiXCR run on the 5' RACE reads, TCRdb lists one record per CDR3 protein. The sample contains fewer than 900,000 distinct CDR3 sequences, about 18% of which appear only once. Study-wide points: The study drew conclusions from cross-sectional statistical analysis, not from following the same donors. The more abundant beta clonotypes in cord blood had fewer insertions, and memory repertoires did not show this.

The V end was cut by 10 bases, the J end by 6 bases, with 15 bases between. CDR3 length equals 12 residues. In this sample, this clonotype turned up many times. The antigen is undetermined. The sample was also reused in another study, on T cells expressing NK-cell markers. That work contributes: The study drew TCR beta repertoires from sorted CD3+CD56+NKG2C+, CD3+CD56+NKG2C- and CD3+CD56-NKG2C+ T cells. The same clonotypes also predominated in the CD3+CD56-NKG2C+ fraction of a few donors.

The J gene is TRBJ1-2, the V gene TRBV12-3 or TRBV12-4, with D possibly matching TRBD1 (6 bases). Material for sequencing was PBMCs. This TCR was recovered from a woman aged 18 to 35 in good health. CDR3 nucleotide sequence: TGTGCCACCTCGCCAAGGGGGAATGGCTACACCTTC. Its protein product is CATSPRGNGYTF.